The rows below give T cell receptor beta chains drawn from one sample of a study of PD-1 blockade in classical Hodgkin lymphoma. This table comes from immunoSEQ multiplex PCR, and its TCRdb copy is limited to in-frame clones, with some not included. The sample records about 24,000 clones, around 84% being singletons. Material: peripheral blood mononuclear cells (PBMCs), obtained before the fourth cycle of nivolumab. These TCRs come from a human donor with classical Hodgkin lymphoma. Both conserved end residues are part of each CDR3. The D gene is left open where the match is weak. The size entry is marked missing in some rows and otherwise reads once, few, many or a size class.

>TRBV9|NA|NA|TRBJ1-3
CASGPGTVFSGNTIYF
TGTGCCAGCGGCCCGGGAACCGTATTCTCTGGAAACACCATATATTTT
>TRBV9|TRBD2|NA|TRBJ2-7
CASSPRLAGPEQYF
TGTGCCAGCAGCCCTCGACTAGCGGGGCCCGAGCAGTACTTC
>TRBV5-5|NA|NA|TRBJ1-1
CASSTWDTTEAFF
TGTGCCAGCAGCACCTGGGACACAACTGAAGCTTTCTTT
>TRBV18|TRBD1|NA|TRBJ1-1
CASSPQGELTEAFF
TGTGCCAGCTCACCGCAGGGGGAGCTCACTGAAGCTTTCTTT
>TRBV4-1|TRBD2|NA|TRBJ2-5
CASSPAYVTTSGSETQYF
TGCGCCAGCAGCCCAGCGTACGTGACGACTAGCGGGAGCGAGACCCAGTACTTC
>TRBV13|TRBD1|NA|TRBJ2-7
CASSPLGGTGGEEQYF
TGTGCCAGCAGCCCACTCGGGGGGACAGGGGGCGAAGAGCAGTACTTC
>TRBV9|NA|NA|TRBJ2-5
CASSGKLGWETQYF
TGTGCCAGCAGCGGAAAACTAGGCTGGGAGACCCAGTACTTC
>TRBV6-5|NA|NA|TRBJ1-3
CASSYSAGTGNTIYF
TGTGCCAGCAGTTACTCGGCCGGGACTGGAAACACCATATATTTT
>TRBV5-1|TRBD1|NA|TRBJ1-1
CASSRSTQGGTEAFF
TGCGCCAGCAGCCGGTCCACACAGGGGGGCACTGAAGCTTTCTTT
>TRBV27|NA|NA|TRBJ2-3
CASSLRSQVDTQYF
TGTGCCAGCAGTTTGCGGTCTCAGGTAGATACGCAGTATTTT
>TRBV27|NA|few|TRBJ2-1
CASATGSSYNEQFF
TGTGCCAGCGCCACAGGTAGCTCCTACAATGAGCAGTTCTTC
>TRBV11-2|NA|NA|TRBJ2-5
CASSLTRPQETQYF
TGTGCCAGCAGCTTAACTAGACCCCAAGAGACCCAGTACTTC
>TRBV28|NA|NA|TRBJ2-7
CASSFYSYYEQYF
TGTGCCAGCAGTTTCTACAGCTACTACGAGCAGTACTTC
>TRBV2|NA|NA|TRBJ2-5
CASSGAGAALHF
TGTGCCAGCAGTGGGGCTGGGGCCGCCTTGCACTTC
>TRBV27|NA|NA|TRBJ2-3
CASSWGGTDTQYF
TGTGCCAGCAGTTGGGGCGGCACAGATACGCAGTATTTT
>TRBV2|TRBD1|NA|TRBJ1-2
CASSEITGGRDGYTF
TGTGCCAGCAGTGAAATTACAGGGGGAAGGGATGGCTACACCTTC
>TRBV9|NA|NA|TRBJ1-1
CASSVVEGGTEAFF
TGTGCCAGCAGCGTAGTGGAGGGGGGCACTGAAGCTTTCTTT
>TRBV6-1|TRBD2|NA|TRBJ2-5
CASSELAEVETQYF
TGTGCCAGCAGTGAACTAGCGGAGGTGGAGACCCAGTACTTC
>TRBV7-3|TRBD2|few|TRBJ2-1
CASSLLREGYEQFF
TGTGCCAGCAGCTTATTGCGGGAGGGCTATGAGCAGTTCTTC
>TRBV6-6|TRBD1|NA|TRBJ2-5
CASSYSGQAQETQYF
TGTGCCAGCAGCTACTCGGGACAGGCTCAAGAGACCCAGTACTTC
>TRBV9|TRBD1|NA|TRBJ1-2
CASSSWTGREYGYTF
TGTGCCAGCAGCTCCTGGACAGGGAGAGAATATGGCTACACCTTC
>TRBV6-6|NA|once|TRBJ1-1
CASSTAGGGTEAFF
TGTGCCAGCAGTACCGCTGGAGGGGGGACTGAAGCTTTCTTT
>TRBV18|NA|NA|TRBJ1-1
CASSPSGGDTEAFF
TGTGCCAGTTCCCCTTCGGGGGGGGACACTGAAGCTTTCTTT
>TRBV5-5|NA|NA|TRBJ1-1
CASSLRGLNTEAFF
TGTGCCAGCAGCCTCAGGGGACTGAACACTGAAGCTTTCTTT
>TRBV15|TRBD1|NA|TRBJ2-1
CATSRDTGTEFF
TGTGCCACCAGCAGAGATACCGGGACAGAGTTCTTC
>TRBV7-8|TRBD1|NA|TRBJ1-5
CASSGNRGNNQPQHF
TGTGCCAGCAGCGGTAACAGGGGGAACAATCAGCCCCAGCATTTT
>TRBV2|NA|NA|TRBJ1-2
CASSEDRPIYGYTF
TGTGCCAGCAGTGAAGACAGGCCTATCTATGGCTACACCTTC
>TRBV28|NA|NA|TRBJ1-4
CASSLLGTDEKLFF
TGTGCCAGCAGTTTATTAGGGACGGATGAAAAACTGTTTTTT
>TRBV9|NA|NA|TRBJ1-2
CASSVDGYGYTF
TGTGCCAGCAGCGTAGATGGCTATGGCTACACCTTC
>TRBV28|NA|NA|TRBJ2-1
CASSSNFAYSYNEQFF
TGTGCCAGCAGTTCTAATTTCGCGTACTCCTACAATGAGCAGTTCTTC
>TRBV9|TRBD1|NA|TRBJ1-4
CASSRVGQTSATNEKLFF
TGTGCCAGCAGCCGGGTGGGACAGACCTCTGCAACTAATGAAAAACTGTTTTTT
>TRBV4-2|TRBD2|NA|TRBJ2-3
CASSQDFTETYVGTSGPSTDTQYF
TGTGCCAGCAGCCAAGATTTCACAGAGACTTACGTTGGGACTAGCGGTCCTAGCACAGATACGCAGTATTTT
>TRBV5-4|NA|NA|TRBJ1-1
CASSFITLADLNMNTEAFF
TGTGCCAGCAGCTTCATAACGTTGGCCGATCTTAACATGAACACTGAAGCTTTCTTT
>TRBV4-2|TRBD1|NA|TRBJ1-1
CASSLDRDRGPTEAFF
TGTGCCAGCAGCCTGGATAGGGACAGGGGGCCTACTGAAGCTTTCTTT
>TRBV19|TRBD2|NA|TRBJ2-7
CASSIGGLAGSYEQYF
TGTGCCAGTAGTATAGGGGGCCTAGCGGGCTCCTACGAGCAGTACTTC
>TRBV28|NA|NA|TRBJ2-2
CASSEPGANTGELFF
TGTGCCAGCAGTGAGCCGGGAGCGAACACCGGGGAGCTGTTTTTT
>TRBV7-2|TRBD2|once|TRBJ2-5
CASSLRPGERGGETQYF
TGTGCCAGCAGCTTACGACCCGGTGAGCGGGGGGGAGAGACCCAGTACTTC
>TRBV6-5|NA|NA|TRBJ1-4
CASGRPGEKLFF
TGTGCCAGCGGCCGACCCGGTGAAAAACTGTTTTTT
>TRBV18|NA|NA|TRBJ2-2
CASSPLLRGLNTGELFF
TGTGCCAGCTCACCACTACTCCGGGGGCTAAACACCGGGGAGCTGTTTTTT
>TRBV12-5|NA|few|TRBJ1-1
CASGLTGDEAFF
TGTGCTAGTGGTTTGACTGGGGATGAAGCTTTCTTT
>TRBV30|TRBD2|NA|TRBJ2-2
CAWDGRGSTGELFF
TGTGCCTGGGATGGGAGGGGCAGCACCGGGGAGCTGTTTTTT
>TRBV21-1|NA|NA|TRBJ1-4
CASSKNLRVLIEKLFF
TGTGCCAGCAGCAAAAATTTAAGGGTTTTAATTGAAAAACTGTTTTTT
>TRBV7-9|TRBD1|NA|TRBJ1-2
CASRPGDRGYGYTF
TGTGCCAGCAGGCCTGGGGACAGGGGCTATGGCTACACCTTC
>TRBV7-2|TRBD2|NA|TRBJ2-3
CASSLVGTSGGTDTQYF
TGTGCCAGCAGCTTAGTAGGGACTAGCGGGGGCACAGATACGCAGTATTTT
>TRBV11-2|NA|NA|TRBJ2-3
CASSTSTDTQYF
TGTGCCAGCAGCACAAGCACAGATACGCAGTATTTT
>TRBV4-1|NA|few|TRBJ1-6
CATGDPNSPLHF
TGCGCCACCGGAGATCCCAATTCACCCCTCCACTTT
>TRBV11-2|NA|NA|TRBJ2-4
CASTPGLAKNIQYF
TGTGCCAGCACCCCTGGTTTGGCCAAAAACATTCAGTACTTC